Below, one TCR beta chain is given with its context. Its antigen is not identified. TCRdb's copy holds only in-frame clones and misses some; the assay was immunoSEQ multiplex PCR. The table has some 150,000 clones, 70% to 90% seen once. The data stem from a study of T cell responses to AZD1222 COVID-19 vaccine. Trimming removed 5 bases from V and 2 bases from J; junction bases left unmatched: 6. Germline V gene lookup returns CDR1 SGHNT and CDR2 YYREEE (reference sequence). The CDR3 extends over 14 amino acids. Study results and limitations: Donors, mostly white British, included more females; clonal diversity was possibly underestimated.

The sequence came from an adult who received the MenACWY meningococcal vaccine as a control. The input for sequencing was peripheral blood, taken 28 days after the second dose of the MenACWY control vaccine. The chain employs TRBV5-4 and TRBJ2-7; 8 bases agree with TRBD1. The CDR3 loop is CASRNRGEAYEQYF. CDR3 in DNA: TGTGCCAGCAGAAACAGGGGGGAAGCCTACGAGCAGTACTTC.